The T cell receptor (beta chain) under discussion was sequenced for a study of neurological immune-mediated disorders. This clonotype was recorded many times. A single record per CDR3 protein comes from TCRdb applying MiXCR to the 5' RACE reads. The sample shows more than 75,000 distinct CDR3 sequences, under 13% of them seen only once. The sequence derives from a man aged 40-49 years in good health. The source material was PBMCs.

DNA of the CDR3: TGCAGCGCCCTGGTGGCAGACACTGAAGCTTTCTTT. It codes for CSALVADTEAFF. The rearrangement joins TRBV29-1 to TRBJ1-1; D remains ambiguous. The CDR3 is 12 amino acids. Germline V gene lookup returns CDR1 SQVTM and CDR2 ANQGSEA. Trimming shortened V by 7 bases and J by 3 bases, and 12 bases separated the two germline ends.